Reported below is one T cell receptor (beta chain). Its antigen is unknown. Profiled with immunoSEQ multiplex PCR; TCRdb holds only in-frame clones, not every one. The sample shows under 25,000 clones, roughly 80% of them seen only once. Before the COVID-19 pandemic, during about 2010-2018, CD4+ T cells were taken from unexposed donors. After ten to eleven days of culture, CD4+ T cells were isolated. Cells permitting, SARS-CoV-2 S/N and four cold-coronavirus spikes were tested on unexposed-donor CD4+ T cells. This entry is derived from a study of CD4 T cells in relation to SARS-CoV-2 and coronaviruses. Overall study context: After about nine days of antigen culture, PBMC TCR beta CDR3s were sequenced. Negative control cultures got HIV-1 Nef peptides or no peptide.

The CDR3 spans 16 residues. CDR1 and CDR2 from the germline V gene are LNHDA and SQIVND (reference sequence). Trimming removed 5 bases at V and 0 bases at J, with 14 bases between. This clonotype originated in a human donor in good health. Input material: CD4+ T cells from PBMCs, cultured in vitro. The chain links TRBV19 to TRBJ1-3; D unclear. The CDR3 bases are TGTGCCAGTAGTCGTGGATTTTTAGGCTCTGGAAACACCATATATTTT. It translates to CASSRGFLGSGNTIYF.